This record concerns one TCR beta chain sequence. As yet, its antigen is unknown. The sample comes from a study of T-cell reconstitution after alpha-beta-depleted transplantation in children. Study-level results: Expanded graft clones, several hundred of them, were reportedly the source of alpha-beta T cells about two months after transplant.

It was with unique molecular identifiers that the TCRbeta library was prepared. TCRdb fed the PCR reads into MiXCR, producing one record per CDR3 protein. This repertoire shows around 300,000 distinct CDR3 sequences, about 9.5% found once; its top ten account for approximately 7%. V lost 1 base to trimming and J lost 4 bases, with 20 bases between them. The CDR3 consists of 17 residues. The V and J genes are TRBV12-3 or TRBV12-4 and TRBJ2-7; TRBD1 might be the D (6 bases). The sequencing used PBMCs, collected before TCRalphabeta/CD19-depleted stem cell transplant. The sequence was collected from a boy less than two years old with acute myeloid leukemia, due to receive a stem cell transplant. The CDR3 spells CASSLGLSAGAGYEQYF. CDR3 bases: TGTGCCAGCAGTTTAGGGCTCTCCGCAGGGGCTGGGTACGAGCAGTACTTC.